This TCR beta chain was profiled in a study of radiotherapy plus CTLA-4 blockade in lung cancer. Study context: Of all patients, 15% to 20% responded objectively and about 34% showed disease control. Study outcomes and limitations: Interferon-beta and early blood T cell clone dynamics reportedly predicted response best. An expansion of tumor-derived TCR clones occurred in blood after radiotherapy plus ipilimumab.

People whose metastatic non-small-cell lung cancer was chemo-refractory got focal radiation along with CTLA-4 blockade by ipilimumab. CDR1 and CDR2 from the germline V gene are MNHEY and SMNVEV (reference sequence). This CDR3 has 14 residues. The V end lost 6 bases, the J end lost 0 bases, and 8 bases lay between the germline ends. Remarks on this clone: Its target is not known.

Data came from immunoSEQ multiplex PCR; TCRdb stores just in-frame clones and leaves some out. The sample lists roughly 32,000 clones, roughly four fifths occurring once. This TCR came from a human donor with non-small cell lung cancer that progressed on radiotherapy plus ipilimumab. The specimen was peripheral blood, collected from a patient treated with radiotherapy plus ipilimumab. This rearrangement joins TRBV27 to TRBJ1-4, with D uncertain. Here the CDR3 reads CASRLDPTNEKLFF. CDR3 in DNA: TGTGCCAGCAGGCTAGATCCAACTAATGAAAAACTGTTTTTT.